The 7 T cell receptor beta chains below were found in one sample sequenced in a study of prognosis after radiotherapy for stage I lung cancer. Genomic DNA yielded TCR beta CDR3, amplified by two-round multiplex PCR. Primers specific to each TRBV and TRBJ gene drove first-round PCR. TCRdb re-called the multiplex PCR reads through MiXCR, storing one row per CDR3 protein. The sample has 20,000 to 25,000 distinct CDR3 sequences; approximately 45% are singletons. The sample was PBMCs, taken before or after stereotactic body radiation therapy (not recorded which). All receptors derive from a donor of 50 years or more with non-small cell lung cancer.

The table lists this clonotype with a count of one. The V call is TRBV5-1, the J call TRBJ1-2; D not certain. The CDR3 is 14 amino acids. CDR1 SGHRS and CDR2 YFSETQ come from the germline V gene. The V end lost 4 bases, the J end lost 8 bases, and 18 bases lay between the germline ends. In DNA, the CDR3 is TGCGCCAGCAGCCCCCTGAAGGGAGCGCGAGGCTACACCTTC. Translating gives CASSPLKGARGYTF.

Relative to its sample, this clonotype is medium-sized. This chain links TRBV30 with TRBJ2-1; the match to TRBD1 covers 10 bases. The CDR3 contains 14 residues. V lost 2 bases to trimming and J lost 5 bases; unmatched junction nucleotides: 3. The germline V gene has CDR1 GTSNPN and CDR2 SVGIG (reference sequence). CDR3 coding DNA: TGTGCCTGGAGTCCCGGGACAGGGGACAATGAGCAGTTCTTC. It translates to CAWSPGTGDNEQFF.

Details on this clonotype: A far larger clone differs by one base, so this is likely a read error. V gene TRBV15 combines with J gene TRBJ2-1; either TRBD1 or TRBD2 may supply D (6 bases each). V was cut by 0 bases and J by 10 bases, with 25 bases left in between. CDR3 length: 18 amino acids. Germline V lookup: CDR1 LNHNV, CDR2 YYDKDF (reference sequence). The CDR3 spells CATSRDVFGGGLRYEQFF. In DNA form, the CDR3 reads TGTGCCACCAGCAGAGATGTATTCGGGGGCGGTTTACGATACGAGCAGTTCTTC.

The chain carries TRBV27 and TRBJ1-4, with D possibly matching TRBD1 (5 bases). The germline V and J ends were trimmed by 6 bases and 7 bases, with 9 bases remaining between them. CDR1 is MNHEY and CDR2 is SMNVEV in the germline V gene (reference sequence). The length of the CDR3 is 12 residues. The CDR3 here is CASSSGGEKLFF. The CDR3 bases are TGTGCCAGCAGCTCTGGGGGTGAAAAACTGTTTTTT.

In the case of this clonotype: A much bigger clone sits one base away, suggesting this may be a read error. Here the CDR3 omits its conserved ending phenylalanine or tryptophan, so a read error is the likely source. The gene calls are TRBV7-8 and TRBJ1-1; 8 nucleotides align to TRBD1. After removal of 4 bases from V and 0 bases from J, the junction contained 7 bases not matched to a gene. This CDR3 is built from 16 residues. Germline loops: CDR1 SGHVS, CDR2 FQNEAQ. The CDR3 reads CASSSSGGDLNTEAFS. CDR3 DNA: TGTGCCAGCAGCTCCTCAGGGGGCGATTTGAACACTGAAGCTTTCTCT.

This clonotype was observed many times. The rearrangement uses TRBV6-4 and TRBJ1-1, with 10 nucleotides matching TRBD1. Germline V gene lookup returns CDR1 MRHNA and CDR2 SNTAGT. The CDR3 runs to 20 residues. V gave up 10 bases and J gave up 1 base; unmatched junction bases: 24. The CDR3 region has the DNA TGTGCCAAGACCAACAACCACAACGACAGGGGGCTGGGGGGGAACACTGAAGCTTTCTTT. It is translated as CAKTNNHNDRGLGGNTEAFF.

There are many counts of this clonotype. The V call is TRBV11-2, the J call TRBJ2-7; no definite D call. Germline V CDR1 and CDR2: SGHAT, FQNNGV. V lost 1 base and J lost 3, with 10 bases in between. This CDR3 is 14 amino acids long. The DNA of the CDR3 is TGTGCCAGCAGCTTAGGAGAAGATTTCTACGAGCAGTACTTC. This encodes CASSLGEDFYEQYF.